This section outlines one TCR beta chain sequence together with its context. The data were taken from a study of cytotoxic CD8 clonotypes in ibrutinib-treated CLL. Study at large: There were roughly 10 relapsed/refractory patients and some 15 treatment-naive patients, and under 18 were IGHV unmutated.

Data came from immunoSEQ multiplex PCR; TCRdb stores just in-frame clones and leaves some out. This sample carries approximately 300,000 clones, 80% of them seen once, and the ten largest clones take roughly 7%. Trimming pared 3 bases from V and 0 bases from J, leaving 6 bases between. The germline V gene has CDR1 SGHRS and CDR2 YFSETQ. The CDR3 extends over 13 amino acids. Genomic DNA in an amount of approximately 2 micrograms was extracted from cryopreserved PBMCs and used for the preparation of TCR beta libraries. The receptor's source is a human donor with chronic lymphocytic leukemia. The J gene is TRBJ1-2, the V gene TRBV5-1; D gene uncertain. The starting material was PBMCs, obtained before ibrutinib treatment. CDR3 DNA: TGCGCCAGCAGCTCTGGGGCTAACTATGGCTACACCTTC. It specifies CASSSGANYGYTF.